This record covers a single T cell receptor (beta chain). Its antigen is not known. V shed 10 bases, J shed 5 bases, and the junction held 7 bases outside the gene matches. Germline V gene data show CDR1 as WSHSY and CDR2 as SAAADI. CDR3 length: 13 amino acids. Clones were read by immunoSEQ multiplex PCR, and TCRdb kept only the in-frame ones, dropping some. Here the sample spans about 520 clones, 94% being singletons. This sample stems from a study of tumour-infiltrating T cells in Burkitt lymphoma. About the study: The Burkitt lymphoma cohort spanned all epidemiological subtypes. Overall and progression-free survival were predicted by productive clonality.

Study-wide results and limits: Several public clonotypes were shared across many Burkitt lymphoma patients.

The material sequenced was tumor tissue. The clonotype originates from a human donor with Burkitt lymphoma. The chain joins TRBV10-2 to TRBJ1-1, with 10 bases aligning to TRBD1. CDR3 sequence reads: CATQDRGRTEAFF. CDR3 sequence (DNA): TGCGCCACCCAGGACAGGGGGAGGACTGAAGCTTTCTTT.